This record looks at one TCR beta chain sequence and its context. CDR3 length equals 14 residues. V lost 4 bases and J lost 4, with 13 bases in between. Germline CDR1 is SNHLY and CDR2 is FYNNEI. The data stem from a study of T cell responses to AZD1222 COVID-19 vaccine. Clones were read by immunoSEQ multiplex PCR, and TCRdb kept only the in-frame ones, dropping some. The repertoire holds about 120,000 clones, roughly 91% seen once, with 3.5% in the top ten. The clonotype originates from an adult who received the AZD1222 COVID-19 vaccine. The sample here was peripheral blood, taken 28 days after the second AZD1222 dose. The chain couples TRBV2 to TRBJ1-1, with TRBD1 as a possible D gene (6 bases). CDR3 sequence: CASSAGLGATEAFF. In DNA form, the CDR3 reads TGTGCCAGCAGTGCCGGATTGGGGGCCACTGAAGCTTTCTTT.